Below are 2 T cell receptor beta chains sequenced from a single sample in a study of cytomegalovirus exposure and HLA in healthy donors. Use of 60 Vbeta and 13 Jbeta primers characterized the PCR. Here immunoSEQ multiplex PCR was the method, and the copy in TCRdb shows in-frame clones only, minus some. The table lists around 94,000 clones, 77% of them singletons. The sequencing sample was made of PBMCs. These receptors came from a woman between 35 and 50 years old in good health and CMV-seronegative.

The V call is TRBV5-6, the J call TRBJ1-6; TRBD1 might be the D (5 bases). CDR3 size: 15 residues. In germline, CDR1 is SGHDT, CDR2 YYEEEE. Between the trimmed V and J ends, which lost 1 base and 10 bases, there was a span of 15 bases. Written as DNA, the CDR3 is TGTGCCAGCAGCTTGTGGGCTGGGACTAGCTCACCCCTCCACTTT. This codes for CASSLWAGTSSPLHF.

The chain joins TRBV27 to TRBJ2-7; 8 positions match TRBD1. Germline CDR1 MNHEY, CDR2 SMNVEV (reference sequence). The CDR3 has 12 residues. The junction had 11 bases not matched to a gene; V was cut back by 8 bases and J by 11 bases. CDR3 amino acids: CASGRTGWLEYF. Here the CDR3 DNA reads TGTGCCAGCGGTCGGACAGGGTGGTTGGAGTACTTC.